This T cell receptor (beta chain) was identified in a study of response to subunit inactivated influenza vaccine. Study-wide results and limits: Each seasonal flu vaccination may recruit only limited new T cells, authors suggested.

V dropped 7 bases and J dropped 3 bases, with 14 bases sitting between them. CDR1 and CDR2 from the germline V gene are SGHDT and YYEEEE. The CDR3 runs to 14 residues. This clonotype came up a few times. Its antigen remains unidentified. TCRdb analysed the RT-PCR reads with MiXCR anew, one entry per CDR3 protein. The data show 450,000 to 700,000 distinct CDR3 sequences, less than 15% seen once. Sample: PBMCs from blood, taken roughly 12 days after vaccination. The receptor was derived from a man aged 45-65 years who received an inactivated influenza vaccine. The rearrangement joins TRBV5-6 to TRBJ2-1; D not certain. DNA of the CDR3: TGTGCCAGCGTGGGTGGACGTATCTACAATGAGCAGTTCTTC. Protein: CASVGGRIYNEQFF. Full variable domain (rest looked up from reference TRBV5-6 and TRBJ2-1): DAGVTQSPTHLIKTRGQQVTLRCSPKSGHDTVSWYQQALGQGPQFIFQYYEEEERQRGNFPDRFSGHQFPNYSSELNVNALLLGDSALYLCASVGGRIYNEQFFGPGTRLTVL.